A selection of T cell receptor beta chains follows, all from one sample in a study of regulatory T cells. Profiled with immunoSEQ multiplex PCR; TCRdb holds only in-frame clones, not every one. Of a few thousand clones detected, about four fifths appear once; the ten largest clones hold 31%. Sequenced: CD8+ T cells sorted from blood. Receptors originate from a child aged 10 to 17 with CD3G deficiency. CDR3s include the opening cysteine and the closing phenylalanine or tryptophan. The order of the fields is D gene, V gene, clone size, J gene, CDR3 protein, CDR3 DNA. The D gene is left open where the match is weak. Clone sizes are given selectively: once, few, many, or a class where the clone is expanded.

>.|TRBV11-2|few|TRBJ1-1
CASSLDHGGGTEAFF
TGTGCCAGCAGCTTAGATCACGGGGGCGGCACTGAAGCTTTCTTT
>.|TRBV28|.|TRBJ2-7
CASSHSYEQYF
TGTGCCAGCAGCCATTCCTACGAGCAGTACTTC
>.|TRBV6-1|.|TRBJ2-7
CAISEGRTYEQYF
TGTGCCATCAGTGAAGGGCGAACCTACGAGCAGTACTTC
>.|TRBV19|.|TRBJ2-3
CASSMGYGRDTDTQYF
TGTGCCAGTAGTATGGGGTACGGTCGAGACACAGATACGCAGTATTTT
>.|TRBV6-4|.|TRBJ2-7
CASSGGPSGSAKAVYF
TGTGCCAGCAGTGGAGGTCCGTCGGGCTCGGCCAAAGCGGTGTACTTC
>.|TRBV7-9|few|TRBJ2-5
CASSAEGPETQYF
TGTGCCAGCAGCGCTGAGGGCCCGGAGACCCAGTACTTC
>.|TRBV28|.|TRBJ2-5
CASSFNDPEETQYF
TGTGCCAGCAGTTTTAACGATCCCGAAGAGACCCAGTACTTC
>TRBD1|TRBV6-1|few|TRBJ1-2
CASKRQGDGYTF
TGTGCCAGCAAGCGACAGGGGGACGGCTACACCTTC
>TRBD2|TRBV19|.|TRBJ2-2
CASTAGTSGTGELFF
TGTGCCAGTACCGCCGGGACTAGCGGCACCGGGGAGCTGTTTTTT
>TRBD2|TRBV7-9|.|TRBJ2-1
CASSKTSGRDYNEQFF
TGTGCCAGCAGCAAAACTAGCGGGAGAGACTACAATGAGCAGTTCTTC
>.|TRBV7-9|.|TRBJ2-1
CASSTSQGSEQFF
TGTGCCAGCAGCACTTCACAGGGTAGTGAGCAGTTCTTC
>.|TRBV6-1|.|TRBJ1-5
CASSRGGAVNQPQHF
TGTGCCAGCTCCCGAGGGGGGGCGGTCAATCAGCCCCAGCATTTT
>.|TRBV25-1|.|TRBJ1-1
CASSEGGTEAFF
TGTGCCAGCAGTGAAGGGGGCACTGAAGCTTTCTTT
>TRBD2|TRBV19|.|TRBJ2-1
CASSIAGAYNEQFF
TGTGCCAGTAGTATTGCGGGAGCCTACAATGAGCAGTTCTTC
>.|TRBV19|.|TRBJ1-2
CASSPGMNYGYTF
TGTGCCAGTAGCCCAGGGATGAACTATGGCTACACCTTC
>.|TRBV28|.|TRBJ2-5
CASSLRQDPQETQYF
TGTGCCAGCAGCCTACGACAGGACCCCCAAGAGACCCAGTACTTC
>TRBD2|TRBV11-2|.|TRBJ2-7
CASSLGLAATYEQYF
TGTGCCAGCAGCTTAGGACTAGCAGCTACCTACGAGCAGTACTTC
>TRBD2|TRBV6-1|.|TRBJ2-2
CASTYSGSGTGELFF
TGTGCCAGCACTTATAGCGGGAGTGGGACCGGGGAGCTGTTTTTT
>.|TRBV20-1|.|TRBJ2-7
CSASGADEQYF
TGCAGTGCTAGCGGGGCCGACGAGCAGTACTTC
>TRBD2|TRBV5-1|.|TRBJ2-1
CASSLAGGYYNEQFF
TGCGCCAGCAGCTTGGCGGGAGGGTACTACAATGAGCAGTTCTTC
>.|TRBV5-8|once|TRBJ2-6
CASSGPTQSRANVLTF
TGTGCCAGCAGTGGACCCACACAAAGTCGGGCCAACGTCCTGACTTTC
>.|TRBV6-6|.|TRBJ2-6
CASSSAPWEGANVLTF
TGTGCCAGCAGTTCGGCCCCCTGGGAGGGGGCCAACGTCCTGACTTTC
>TRBD2|TRBV7-2|once|TRBJ2-3
CASSRSGLAGGDTQYF
TGTGCCAGCAGCCGCTCGGGACTAGCGGGTGGAGATACGCAGTATTTT
>TRBD2|TRBV7-9|.|TRBJ2-1
CASSLEGGPNNEQFF
TGTGCCAGCAGCTTAGAGGGAGGGCCAAACAATGAGCAGTTCTTC
>TRBD1|TRBV28|.|TRBJ2-7
CASSSSFRDRGGYEQYF
TGTGCCAGCAGTTCCTCTTTCCGGGACAGGGGTGGCTACGAGCAGTACTTC
>.|TRBV7-9|.|TRBJ2-5
CASSLGDGGEETQYF
TGTGCCAGCAGCTTAGGGGACGGAGGGGAAGAGACCCAGTACTTC
>TRBD1|TRBV19|.|TRBJ1-5
CASSIEVDRGAGNQPQHF
TGTGCCAGTAGTATAGAAGTGGACAGGGGGGCTGGCAATCAGCCCCAGCATTTT
>.|TRBV7-9|.|TRBJ2-3
CASSLEFRPDTQYF
TGTGCCAGCAGCTTAGAGTTCCGGCCAGATACGCAGTATTTT
>.|TRBV21-1|once|TRBJ1-4
CASSKVNRGPEKLFF
TGTGCCAGCAGCAAAGTGAACAGGGGCCCTGAAAAACTGTTTTTT
>.|TRBV19|.|TRBJ1-1
CASSIGKGGEAFF
TGTGCCAGTAGTATAGGGAAGGGAGGTGAAGCTTTCTTT
>TRBD2|TRBV15|.|TRBJ2-3
CATSRDGSSGGGTDTQYF
TGTGCCACCAGCAGAGATGGCTCTAGCGGGGGGGGCACAGATACGCAGTATTTT
>.|TRBV28|once|TRBJ2-4
CASSLEGAGGNIQYF
TGTGCCAGCAGTTTAGAGGGGGCAGGGGGGAACATTCAGTACTTC
>.|TRBV7-9|.|TRBJ2-7
CASSLQMGEQYF
TGTGCCAGCAGCTTACAGATGGGCGAGCAGTACTTC
>.|TRBV7-8|.|TRBJ2-1
CASSLTRINEQFF
TGTGCCAGCAGCTTAACTAGAATCAATGAGCAGTTCTTC
>.|TRBV28|.|TRBJ2-7
CASSSPRAQYF
TGTGCCAGCAGTTCGCCTAGGGCGCAGTACTTC
>TRBD1|TRBV6-1|few|TRBJ1-2
CASSDWTGDYGYTF
TGTGCCAGCAGTGATTGGACAGGGGACTATGGCTACACCTTC
>.|TRBV7-9|.|TRBJ2-3
CASSSSGTAPTQYF
TGTGCCAGCAGTTCTTCCGGGACCGCACCTACGCAGTATTTT
>TRBD2|TRBV11-2|.|TRBJ2-2
CASSTPGLAGSTGELFF
TGTGCCAGCAGCACACCGGGACTAGCGGGAAGTACCGGGGAGCTGTTTTTT
>.|TRBV27|.|TRBJ2-1
CASSPSGTGVNEQFF
TGTGCCAGCAGTCCGTCGGGGACCGGGGTGAATGAGCAGTTCTTC
>TRBD2|TRBV5-1|.|TRBJ2-4
CASSLEPAGEQNIQYF
TGCGCCAGCAGCTTGGAGCCAGCGGGAGAGCAAAACATTCAGTACTTC
>TRBD1|TRBV28|.|TRBJ2-7
CASSLQQGIPSYEQYF
TGTGCCAGCAGCCTCCAACAGGGGATTCCCTCCTACGAGCAGTACTTC
>.|TRBV6-1|.|TRBJ2-1
CASSARDGTYNEQFF
TGTGCCAGCAGTGCCCGGGACGGGACCTACAATGAGCAGTTCTTC
>TRBD1|TRBV6-1|.|TRBJ1-2
CASTFGQGYGYTF
TGTGCCAGCACCTTCGGACAGGGCTATGGCTACACCTTC
>.|TRBV6-1|.|TRBJ1-1
CASSLTGNTEAFF
TGTGCCAGCAGCCTAACAGGGAACACTGAAGCTTTCTTT
>.|TRBV6-1|.|TRBJ1-2
CASSEEQGANYGYTF
TGTGCCAGCAGTGAAGAGCAGGGAGCTAACTATGGCTACACCTTC
>TRBD1|TRBV12-5|.|TRBJ2-7
CASGLTPGQAYEQYF
TGTGCTAGTGGTTTGACCCCGGGACAGGCCTACGAGCAGTACTTC
>.|TRBV5-1|.|TRBJ2-3
CASSPWTRDTDTQYF
TGCGCCAGCAGTCCGTGGACTCGGGACACAGATACGCAGTATTTT
>TRBD2|TRBV5-1|.|TRBJ2-7
CASSGGLAGYEQYF
TGCGCCAGCAGCGGAGGACTAGCGGGCTACGAGCAGTACTTC
>TRBD2|TRBV6-1|once|TRBJ2-7
CASSATSGKGYEQYF
TGTGCCAGCAGCGCAACTAGCGGGAAAGGCTACGAGCAGTACTTC
>TRBD2|TRBV10-3|once|TRBJ2-7
CAISADGRGREASGPTYEQYF
TGTGCCATCAGTGCGGATGGAAGGGGCAGGGAGGCTAGCGGGCCTACCTACGAGCAGTACTTC
>.|TRBV7-9|.|TRBJ2-7
CASSSRTVNEQYF
TGTGCCAGCAGCTCCCGGACCGTAAACGAGCAGTACTTC
>TRBD2|TRBV11-2|.|TRBJ2-7
CASSLTSGNYEQYF
TGTGCCAGCAGCCTGACTAGCGGCAACTACGAGCAGTACTTC
>.|TRBV28|.|TRBJ1-1
CASSPTGGRNTEAFF
TGTGCCAGCAGTCCCACCGGGGGTAGGAACACTGAAGCTTTCTTT
>TRBD1|TRBV11-2|.|TRBJ2-7
CASSLSDRGPNEQYF
TGTGCCAGCAGCTTGTCGGACAGGGGGCCGAACGAGCAGTACTTC
>.|TRBV28|.|TRBJ1-1
CASSPEQGYGNTEAFF
TGTGCCAGCAGTCCAGAACAGGGTTACGGGAACACTGAAGCTTTCTTT
>TRBD2|TRBV7-9|.|TRBJ2-1
CASSFSGRADEQFF
TGTGCCAGCAGCTTTAGCGGGAGAGCCGATGAGCAGTTCTTC
>.|TRBV6-1|.|TRBJ2-7
CASSEHTIYEQYF
TGTGCCAGCAGTGAACACACTATCTACGAGCAGTACTTC
>.|TRBV6-7|once|TRBJ2-7
CASSTHKKDPLIF
TGTGCCAGCAGTACACACAAAAAAGACCCACTTATCTTC